This record concerns one T cell receptor beta chain sequence. This sample is drawn from a study of OX40 agonist ivuxolimab in advanced cancers. About the study: Subjects had a mean age of roughly 60 years, with a range of about 20 to 85; almost 85% were male.

V was trimmed by 7 bases and J by 6 bases, leaving 27 bases between them. The length of the CDR3 is 17 residues. Germline CDR1 and CDR2: SGHVS and FNYEAQ. Sequencing used immunoSEQ multiplex PCR; TCRdb keeps in-frame clones, though not all of them. The data show around 84,000 clones, approximately 90% seen once. The chain employs TRBV7-6 and TRBJ2-5; D might be TRBD1 (6 bases). This TCR derives from an adult with an advanced solid tumor such as melanoma, head and neck, liver or kidney cancer. Sequenced here: CD4+ or CD8+ T cells sorted from blood, sampled in a trial of the OX40 agonist ivuxolimab. The CDR3 is CASTERVATGMEKTQYF. The CDR3 nucleotides are TGTGCCAGCACCGAAAGGGTCGCAACAGGGATGGAGAAGACCCAGTACTTC.